This T cell receptor beta chain was recovered during a study of blood T cell repertoires in COVID-19 (dated by TCRdb to the early 2020s). Regarding the study in general: The collaborator samples originated in the United States, Italy and Spain and spanned the acute and convalescent phases of COVID-19. The prospective study material was composed of cDNA or gDNA derived from T cells, B-cell-depleted T cells, or PBMCs. The dataset comprised deeply sampled blood TCRbeta repertoires from subjects exposed to, actively infected with, or recovered from COVID-19. The repertoires were made available in a free public database intended to serve as a resource for research on the immune response to SARS-CoV-2. Samples came from the ongoing ImmuneRACE study (first 160 participants) plus 1,254 subjects from 6 global collaborators. A de-identified subject ID, COVID-19 status, age in years and sex were almost always included in the sample metadata. Where available, HLA class I and class II types were obtained from metadata supplied by the sample provider rather than from assay-based typing.

About this clone itself: Its antigen specificity is not known. No qualities accompany the bases; no much larger clone lies one base away.

In Seattle, one collaborating source enrolled patients while the infection was active and tracked those patients longitudinally over the course of disease. Each collaborating institution followed its own protocols to collect whole blood in K2EDTA tubes. For TCRbeta analysis, collaborator samples were shipped as frozen whole blood, as isolated PBMCs, or as DNA extracted from either sample type. The germline V gene (reference sequence) sets CDR1 to LNHDA and CDR2 to SQIVND. Unmatched junction bases come to 7, with V trimmed by 5 bases and J by 5 bases. The cysteine opens and the phenylalanine closes a CDR3 of 15 amino acids. Only the CDR3 region is kept as DNA, spanning 45 bases read in frame from base 1. TCRbeta CDR3 regions were amplified from genomic DNA by means of the immunoSEQ Assay, a bias-controlled multiplex PCR. Per the original workflow: Nucleated cell counts per sample were estimated from amplification of reference gene primers within the assay. Sequence reads were collapsed and filtered to measure the absolute abundance of every unique TCRbeta CDR3 rearrangement. For each sample, productive Simpson clonality was calculated as the square root of Simpson's diversity index across productive rearrangements. TCRdb took over this immuneACCESS table, retaining in-frame rearrangements with V and J assigned. Such tables are incomplete; in checked studies, under half of the missing clones stem from an unresolved V gene, and the remainder is unexplained. V and J calls and clone size are as listed in that table; D and trimming were resolved from the DNA. A total of more than 350,000 clones appear in this sample, around 89% of them only once. The ten largest account for around 3% of the sample.

What the study reported, not specific to this receptor: The amount of clinical and demographic metadata varied by source and participant and was provided uncurated.

The sample consisted of peripheral blood. The sequence links TRBV19 to TRBJ1-5; 9 central nucleotides agree with TRBD1. This clonotype originated in a woman in her twenties or thirties with COVID-19, enrolled during active disease. The sequenced DNA: TGTGCCAGTAGTGTACAGGGGGCAAAAGATCAGCCCCAGCATTTT. Translated, it gives CASSVQGAKDQPQHF. Reference TRBV19 and TRBJ1-5 proteins supply the regions before and after the CDR3; the full variable domain is: DGGITQSPKYLFRKEGQNVTLSCEQNLNHDAMYWYRQDPGQGLRLIYYSQIVNDFQKGDIAEGYSVSREKKESFPLTVTSAQKNPTAFYLCASSVQGAKDQPQHFGDGTRLSIL.